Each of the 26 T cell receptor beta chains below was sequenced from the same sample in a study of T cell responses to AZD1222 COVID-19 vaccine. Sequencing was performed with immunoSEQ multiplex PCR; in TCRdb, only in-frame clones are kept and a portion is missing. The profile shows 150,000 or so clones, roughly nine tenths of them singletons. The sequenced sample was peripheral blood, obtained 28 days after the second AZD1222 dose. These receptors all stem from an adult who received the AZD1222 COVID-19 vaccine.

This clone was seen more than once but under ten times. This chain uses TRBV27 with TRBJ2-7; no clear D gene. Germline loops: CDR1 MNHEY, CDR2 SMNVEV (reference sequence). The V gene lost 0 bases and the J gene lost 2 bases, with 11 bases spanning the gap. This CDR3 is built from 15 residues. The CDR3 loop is CASSLSVPRTYEQYF. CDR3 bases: TGTGCCAGCAGTTTATCAGTTCCGCGGACCTACGAGCAGTACTTC.

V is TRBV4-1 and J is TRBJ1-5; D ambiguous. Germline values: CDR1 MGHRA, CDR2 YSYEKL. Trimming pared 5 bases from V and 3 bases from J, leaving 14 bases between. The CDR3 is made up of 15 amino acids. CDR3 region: CASSIHDTFNQPQHF. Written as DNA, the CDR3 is TGCGCCAGCAGCATTCACGACACTTTCAATCAGCCCCAGCATTTT.

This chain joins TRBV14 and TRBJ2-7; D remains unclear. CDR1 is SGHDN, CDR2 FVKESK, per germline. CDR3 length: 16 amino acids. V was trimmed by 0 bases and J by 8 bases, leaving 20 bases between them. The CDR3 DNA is TGTGCCAGCAGCCAAGATGAGACGGCGCTCACTACGAAGCAGTACTTC. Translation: CASSQDETALTTKQYF. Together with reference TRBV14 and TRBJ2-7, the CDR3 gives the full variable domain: EAGVTQFPSHSVIEKGQTVTLRCDPISGHDNLYWYRRVMGKEIKFLLHFVKESKQDESGMPNNRFLAERTGGTYSTLKVQPAELEDSGVYFCASSQDETALTTKQYFGPGTRLTVT.

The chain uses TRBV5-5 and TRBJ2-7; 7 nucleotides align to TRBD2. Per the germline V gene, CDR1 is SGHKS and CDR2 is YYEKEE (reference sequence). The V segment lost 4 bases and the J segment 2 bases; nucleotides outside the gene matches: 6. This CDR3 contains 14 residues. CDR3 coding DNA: TGTGCCAGCAGCCCGTCGGGGGGACCCTACGAGCAGTACTTC. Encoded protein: CASSPSGGPYEQYF.

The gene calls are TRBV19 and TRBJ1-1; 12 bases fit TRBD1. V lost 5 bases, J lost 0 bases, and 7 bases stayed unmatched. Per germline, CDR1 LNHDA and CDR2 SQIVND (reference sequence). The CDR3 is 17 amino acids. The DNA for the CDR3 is TGTGCCAGTAGTCTCCGGGACAGGGGGCCCATGAACACTGAAGCTTTCTTT. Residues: CASSLRDRGPMNTEAFF.

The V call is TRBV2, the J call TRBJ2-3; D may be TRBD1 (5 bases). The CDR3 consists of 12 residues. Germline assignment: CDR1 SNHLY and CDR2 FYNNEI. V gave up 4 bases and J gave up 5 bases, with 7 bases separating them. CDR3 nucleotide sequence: TGTGCCAGCAGTGTAGGGGAAGATACGCAGTATTTT. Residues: CASSVGEDTQYF.

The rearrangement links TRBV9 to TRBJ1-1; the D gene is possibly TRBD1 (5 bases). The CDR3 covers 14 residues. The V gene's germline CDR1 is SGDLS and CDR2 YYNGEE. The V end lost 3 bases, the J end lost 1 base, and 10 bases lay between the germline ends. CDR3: CASSAGTANTEAFF. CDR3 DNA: TGTGCCAGCAGCGCCGGGACGGCGAACACTGAAGCTTTCTTT.

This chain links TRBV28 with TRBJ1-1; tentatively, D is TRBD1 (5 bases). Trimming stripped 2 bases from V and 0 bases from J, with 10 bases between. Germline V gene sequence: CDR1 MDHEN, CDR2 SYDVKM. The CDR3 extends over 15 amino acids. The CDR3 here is CASSLRQGMNTEAFF. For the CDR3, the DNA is TGTGCCAGCAGTTTAAGGCAGGGTATGAACACTGAAGCTTTCTTT.

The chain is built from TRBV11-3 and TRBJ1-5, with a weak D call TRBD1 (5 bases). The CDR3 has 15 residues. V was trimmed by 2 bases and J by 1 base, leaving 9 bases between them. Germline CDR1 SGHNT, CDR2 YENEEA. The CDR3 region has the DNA TGTGCCAGCAGCTTAAGTTCAGGGAGCAATCAGCCCCAGCATTTT. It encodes CASSLSSGSNQPQHF.

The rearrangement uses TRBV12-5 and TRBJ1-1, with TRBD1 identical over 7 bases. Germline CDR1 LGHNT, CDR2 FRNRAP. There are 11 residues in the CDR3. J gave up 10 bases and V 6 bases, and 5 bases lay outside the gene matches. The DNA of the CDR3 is TGTGCTAGTGGGACAGGGTATTCAGCTTTCTTT. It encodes CASGTGYSAFF.

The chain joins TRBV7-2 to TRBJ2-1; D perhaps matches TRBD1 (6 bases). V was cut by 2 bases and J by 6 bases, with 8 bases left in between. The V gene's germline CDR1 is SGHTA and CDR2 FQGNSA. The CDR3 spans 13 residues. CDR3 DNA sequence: TGTGCCAGCAGCTTAATAGGGGGCAATGAGCAGTTCTTC. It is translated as CASSLIGGNEQFF. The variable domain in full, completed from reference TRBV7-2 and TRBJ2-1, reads GAGVSQSPSNKVTEKGKDVELRCDPISGHTALYWYRQSLGQGLEFLIYFQGNSAPDKSGLPSDRFSAERTGGSVSTLTIQRTQQEDSAVYLCASSLIGGNEQFFGPGTRLTVL.

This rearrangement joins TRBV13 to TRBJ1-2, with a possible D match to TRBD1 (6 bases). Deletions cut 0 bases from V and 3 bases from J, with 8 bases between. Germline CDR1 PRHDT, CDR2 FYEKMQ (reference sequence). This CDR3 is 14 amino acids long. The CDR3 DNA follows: TGTGCCAGCAGCTTAGGCAGGGGAGACTATGGCTACACCTTC. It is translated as CASSLGRGDYGYTF.

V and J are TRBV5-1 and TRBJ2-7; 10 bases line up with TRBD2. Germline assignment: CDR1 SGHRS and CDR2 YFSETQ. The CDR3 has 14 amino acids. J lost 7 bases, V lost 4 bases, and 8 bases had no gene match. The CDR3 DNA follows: TGCGCCAGCAGCGGAGCTAGCGGGGGTGGGGAGCAGTACTTC. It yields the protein CASSGASGGGEQYF.

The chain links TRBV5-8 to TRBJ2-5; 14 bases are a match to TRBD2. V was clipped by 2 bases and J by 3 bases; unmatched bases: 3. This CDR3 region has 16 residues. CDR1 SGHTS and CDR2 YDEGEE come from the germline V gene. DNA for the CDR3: TGTGCCAGCAGCTTTGTGGGACTAGCGGGGGAAGAGACCCAGTACTTC. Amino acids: CASSFVGLAGEETQYF.

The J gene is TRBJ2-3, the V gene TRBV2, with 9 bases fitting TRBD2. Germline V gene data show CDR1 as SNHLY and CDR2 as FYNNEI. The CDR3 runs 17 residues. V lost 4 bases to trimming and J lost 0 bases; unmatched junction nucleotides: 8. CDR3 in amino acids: CASSVITSGPSTDTQYF. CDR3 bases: TGTGCCAGCAGTGTAATAACTAGCGGGCCTAGCACAGATACGCAGTATTTT.

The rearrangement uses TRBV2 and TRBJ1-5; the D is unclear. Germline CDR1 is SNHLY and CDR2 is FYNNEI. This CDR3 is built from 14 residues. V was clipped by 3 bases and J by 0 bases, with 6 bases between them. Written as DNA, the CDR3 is TGTGCCAGCAGTGAGGCAAATAGCAATCAGCCCCAGCATTTT. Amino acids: CASSEANSNQPQHF.

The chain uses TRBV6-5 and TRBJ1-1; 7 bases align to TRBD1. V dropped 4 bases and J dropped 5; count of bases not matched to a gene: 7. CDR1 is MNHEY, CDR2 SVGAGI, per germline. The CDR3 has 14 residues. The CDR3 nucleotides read TGTGCCAGCAGTTTTGGGAGGGGGCCAACTGAAGCTTTCTTT. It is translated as CASSFGRGPTEAFF.

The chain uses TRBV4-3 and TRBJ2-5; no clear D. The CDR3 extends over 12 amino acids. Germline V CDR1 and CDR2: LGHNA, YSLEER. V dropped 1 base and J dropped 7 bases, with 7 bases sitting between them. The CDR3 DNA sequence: TGCGCCAGCAGCCAAGGTATCGGGACCCAGTACTTC. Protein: CASSQGIGTQYF.

The CDR3 region has the DNA TGTGCCAGCAGCATTCGAACGACTAGTTTAGCGGATTCACCCCTCCACTTT. It is translated as CASSIRTTSLADSPLHF. The chain carries TRBV12-1 and TRBJ1-6. TRBV12-1 is flagged as a pseudogene. The CDR3 length is 17 residues.

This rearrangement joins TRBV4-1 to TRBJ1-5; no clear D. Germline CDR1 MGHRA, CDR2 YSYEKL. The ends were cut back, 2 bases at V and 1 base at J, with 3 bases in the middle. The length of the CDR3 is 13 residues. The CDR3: CASSQRSNQPQHF. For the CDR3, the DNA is TGCGCCAGCAGCCAACGGAGCAATCAGCCCCAGCATTTT.

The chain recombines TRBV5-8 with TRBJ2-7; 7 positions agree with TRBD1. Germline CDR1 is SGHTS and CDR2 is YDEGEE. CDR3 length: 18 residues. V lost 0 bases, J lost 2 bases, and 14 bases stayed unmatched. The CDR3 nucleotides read TGTGCCAGCAGCTTGGGGGATCCTTTTGGGACAGCGACCTACGAGCAGTACTTC. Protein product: CASSLGDPFGTATYEQYF.

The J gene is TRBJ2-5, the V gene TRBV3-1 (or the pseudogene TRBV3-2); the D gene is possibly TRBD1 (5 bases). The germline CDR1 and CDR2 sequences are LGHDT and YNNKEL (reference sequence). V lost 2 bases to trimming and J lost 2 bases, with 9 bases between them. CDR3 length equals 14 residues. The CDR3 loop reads CASSQQGIQETQYF. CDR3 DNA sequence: TGTGCCAGCAGCCAACAGGGAATTCAAGAGACCCAGTACTTC.

CDR3 in DNA: TGTGCCAGCAGCCCACAGGGTCGGACTGAAGCTTTCTTT. Amino acid sequence: CASSPQGRTEAFF. The chain combines TRBV7-3 with TRBJ1-1; the D gene is possibly TRBD1 (6 bases). The CDR3 loop spans 13 amino acids. The germline V gene encodes CDR1 SGHTA and CDR2 FQGTGA. V was pared by 5 bases and J by 5 bases, with 12 bases between.

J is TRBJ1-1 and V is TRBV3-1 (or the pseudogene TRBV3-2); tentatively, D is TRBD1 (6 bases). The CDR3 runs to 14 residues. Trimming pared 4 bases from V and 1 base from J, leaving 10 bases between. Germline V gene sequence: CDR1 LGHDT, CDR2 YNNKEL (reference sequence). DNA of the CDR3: TGTGCCAGCAGCCCATACAGGGCGAACACTGAAGCTTTCTTT. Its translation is CASSPYRANTEAFF.

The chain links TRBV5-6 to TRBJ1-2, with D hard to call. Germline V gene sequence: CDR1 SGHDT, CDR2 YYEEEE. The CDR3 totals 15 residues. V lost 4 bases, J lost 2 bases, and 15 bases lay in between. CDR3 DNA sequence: TGTGCCAGCAGCGTACGACAAGTTCGAAACTATGGCTACACCTTC. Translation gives CASSVRQVRNYGYTF.

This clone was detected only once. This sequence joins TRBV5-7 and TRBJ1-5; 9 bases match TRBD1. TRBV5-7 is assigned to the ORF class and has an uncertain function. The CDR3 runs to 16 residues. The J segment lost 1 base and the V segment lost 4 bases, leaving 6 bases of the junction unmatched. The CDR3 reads CASSGGQGRSNQPQHF. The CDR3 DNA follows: TGTGCCAGCAGCGGGGGACAGGGCCGGAGCAATCAGCCCCAGCATTTT.